This T cell receptor beta chain stems from a study of cytomegalovirus exposure and HLA in healthy donors. Use of 60 Vbeta and 13 Jbeta primers characterized the PCR. Assay used: immunoSEQ multiplex PCR; TCRdb lists only in-frame clones, some missing. The top ten clones hold over 5% of a sample with 100,000 to 150,000 clones, about two thirds of them seen once. Study-level findings and limits: Sequencing depth across donors, presence/absence analyses assumed, was roughly uniform.

The CDR3 is 15 amino acids. Germline CDR1 MGHRA, CDR2 YSYEKL. J gave up 5 bases and V 7 bases, and 13 bases lay outside the gene matches. In the case of this clone: Its antigen remains unknown.

The V and J genes are TRBV4-1 and TRBJ1-1; TRBD1 matches 7 bases. The TCR comes from a man in his forties in good health and CMV-seropositive. What was sequenced was PBMCs. CDR3 nucleotide sequence: TGCGCCAGCAACCCACAGGGGACCCTGGGGACTGAAGCTTTCTTT. Protein product: CASNPQGTLGTEAFF.